The 26 T cell receptor beta chains presented below share a single source sample, sequenced in a study of T cells in Graves' hyperthyroidism and ophthalmopathy. From RNA transcripts, TCR beta CDR3 regions were amplified. The TCR CDR3 first-round RT-PCR relied on the HTBI primer set. TCRdb called the multiplex PCR reads again in MiXCR, with one record for every CDR3 protein. The sample has 300,000 to 450,000 distinct CDR3 sequences; approximately 15% are singletons. Specimen: blood. These TCRs come from an older woman with Graves' hyperthyroidism.

In its sample, this clonotype was seen many times. CDR3 region: CASIGIEHLYEQYF. The CDR3 coding sequence is TGTGCCAGCATTGGGATAGAACACCTCTACGAGCAGTACTTC. The V gene is TRBV28, the J gene TRBJ2-7; no definite D call. The CDR3 runs 14 residues. V lost 7 bases to trimming and J lost 3 bases, with 16 bases between them. The germline V gene has CDR1 MDHEN and CDR2 SYDVKM. The variable domain in full, with the rest retrieved from reference TRBV28 and TRBJ2-7, is DVKVTQSSRYLVKRTGEKVFLECVQDMDHENMFWYRQDPGLGLRLIYFSYDVKMKEKGDIPEGYSVSREKKERFSLILESASTNQTSMYLCASIGIEHLYEQYFGPGTRLTVT.

Ten or more counts support this clonotype. This chain joins TRBV29-1 and TRBJ1-2; 9 bases align to TRBD1. The CDR3 contains 13 residues. Germline V lookup: CDR1 SQVTM, CDR2 ANQGSEA. J lost 4 bases, V lost 6 bases, and 6 bases had no gene match. Here the CDR3 DNA reads TGCAGCGTCCACACAGGGGGCGGCTATGGCTACACCTTC. Amino acid sequence: CSVHTGGGYGYTF.

This clonotype was seen ten or more times. The chain has TRBV25-1 and TRBJ2-7; D possibly corresponds to TRBD2 (7 bases). CDR1 and CDR2 (germline): MGHDK, SYGVNS. The CDR3 spans 14 residues. With 6 bases removed from V and 5 bases from J, the gap between germline ends came to 17 bases. The CDR3 loop reads CASSLTRGGDEQYF. CDR3 bases: TGTGCCAGCAGCCTGACCAGGGGAGGGGACGAGCAGTACTTC.

This clonotype has at least ten counts. The J gene is TRBJ2-3, the V gene TRBV2; D not certain. The V and J ends lost 6 bases and 4 bases respectively, with 5 bases between them. The V gene's germline CDR1 is SNHLY and CDR2 FYNNEI. This CDR3 contains 11 residues. Here the CDR3 reads CASSSSDTQYF. CDR3 in DNA: TGTGCCAGCAGCAGCTCAGATACGCAGTATTTT.

This clonotype occurred many times. CDR3: CASSKIRDPGTDTQYF. The CDR3 DNA reads TGTGCCAGCAGCAAAATCCGGGACCCAGGCACAGATACGCAGTATTTT. The genes are TRBV11-2 and TRBJ2-3, with D perhaps matching TRBD1 or TRBD2 (5 bases each). The V and J ends lost 5 bases and 1 base respectively, with 16 bases between them. CDR1 SGHAT and CDR2 FQNNGV come from the germline V gene. The length of the CDR3 is 16 residues.

The rearrangement uses TRBV4-1 and TRBJ2-1; 7 bases align to TRBD2. The CDR3 totals 16 residues. V shed 2 bases, J shed 9 bases, and the junction held 13 bases outside the gene matches. CDR1 and CDR2 from the germline V gene are MGHRA and YSYEKL. CDR3 DNA sequence: TGCGCCAGCAGCCAACCCCAGGAGGGAGGGCCCTCTGAGCAGTTCTTC. Amino acid sequence: CASSQPQEGGPSEQFF.

This clonotype was counted ten times or more. This chain connects TRBV6-1 to TRBJ2-3, with D hard to call. Germline V gives CDR1 MNHNS, CDR2 SASEGT. The germline V and J ends were trimmed by 4 bases and 0 bases, with 14 bases remaining between them. This CDR3 region has 16 residues. CDR3 nucleotides: TGTGCCAGCAGTGGAATCGGTAGTCCAAGCACAGATACGCAGTATTTT. This encodes CASSGIGSPSTDTQYF.

This clonotype was counted at least ten times. The chain employs TRBV12-3 or TRBV12-4 and TRBJ1-2; 8 bases are a match to TRBD1. With 6 bases clipped from V and 2 bases from J, the junction kept 5 bases outside the gene matches. This CDR3 has 14 amino acids. This CDR3 is CASSSTGDNYGYTF. The CDR3 DNA reads as TGTGCCAGCAGCTCGACAGGGGACAACTATGGCTACACCTTC.

This clonotype came up a few times. This chain links TRBV29-1 with TRBJ1-1; D is unresolved. The V end was cut by 6 bases, the J end by 3 bases, with 11 bases between. The CDR3 covers 12 residues. Germline V gene lookup returns CDR1 SQVTM and CDR2 ANQGSEA. The CDR3 region has the DNA TGCAGCGTCGCTGGTTGGGACACTGAAGCTTTCTTT. Amino acid sequence: CSVAGWDTEAFF.

This clonotype turned up a few times. The CDR3 nucleotides are TGCAGCGTCTCCCCACCGGGCGGTGAAGCTTTCTTT. Amino acid sequence: CSVSPPGGEAFF. The J gene is TRBJ1-1, the V gene TRBV29-1; D remains ambiguous. V dropped 6 bases and J dropped 7 bases, with 15 bases sitting between them. CDR3 size: 12 residues. The germline CDR1 and CDR2 sequences are SQVTM and ANQGSEA. Complete variable domain (other parts from reference TRBV29-1 and TRBJ1-1): SAVISQKPSRDICQRGTSLTIQCQVDSQVTMMFWYRQQPGQSLTLIATANQGSEATYESGFVIDKFPISRPNLTFSTLTVSNMSPEDSSIYLCSVSPPGGEAFFGQGTRLTVV.

This clonotype was seen at least ten times. The CDR3 is CASKAGYYSNQPQHF. The CDR3 nucleotides read TGTGCCAGTAAAGCAGGGTATTATAGCAATCAGCCCCAGCATTTT. This sequence joins TRBV19 and TRBJ1-5; D perhaps matches TRBD1 (5 bases). Germline-derived CDR1 and CDR2 are LNHDA and SQIVND (reference sequence). The CDR3 loop spans 15 amino acids. Trimming left V 7 bases short and J 0 bases short, with 13 bases between. The full variable domain, completed using reference TRBV19 and TRBJ1-5, is DGGITQSPKYLFRKEGQNVTLSCEQNLNHDAMYWYRQDPGQGLRLIYYSQIVNDFQKGDIAEGYSVSREKKESFPLTVTSAQKNPTAFYLCASKAGYYSNQPQHFGDGTRLSIL.

This clonotype came up many times. The CDR3 sequence is CAITASTWTSGKSSYNEQFF. The CDR3 bases are TGTGCCATCACCGCCTCCACCTGGACTAGCGGGAAAAGCTCCTACAATGAGCAGTTCTTC. The V and J genes are TRBV10-3 and TRBJ2-1; TRBD2 agrees at 12 bases. This CDR3 is 20 amino acids long. V was clipped by 7 bases and J by 0 bases; unmatched bases: 16. Germline CDR1 ENHRY, CDR2 SYGVKD.

On this clonotype itself: This CDR3 fails to terminate in the conserved phenylalanine or tryptophan, so it likely reflects a read error. The chain employs TRBV7-9 and TRBJ2-1; TRBD2 aligns across 9 bases. This CDR3 is 14 amino acids long. V was pared by 11 bases and J by 3 bases, with 8 bases of the junction left unmatched. The V gene's germline CDR1 is SEHNR and CDR2 FQNEAQ (reference sequence). The CDR3 spells CAGVTSGHYNEQFL. CDR3 sequence (DNA): TGTGCCGGGGTGACTAGCGGCCACTACAATGAGCAGTTCCTC.

This clonotype was observed a handful of times. V gene TRBV19 combines with J gene TRBJ2-1; TRBD2 agrees at 9 bases. The CDR3 extends over 15 amino acids. Germline CDR1 and CDR2: LNHDA and SQIVND (reference sequence). V was pared by 4 bases and J by 5 bases, with 6 bases of the junction left unmatched. CDR3 bases: TGTGCCAGTAGTACGGGACTAGCCCAGAACAATGAGCAGTTCTTC. Amino acid sequence: CASSTGLAQNNEQFF.

In its sample, this clonotype was seen many times. The chain combines TRBV20-1 with TRBJ1-2; TRBD1 aligns across 8 bases. Trimming took 6 bases from V and 6 from J; bases not matched to a gene: 6. The germline V gene encodes CDR1 DFQATT and CDR2 SNEGSKA (reference sequence). The CDR3 is 12 residues long. The CDR3: CSAPTGADGYTF. The CDR3 bases are TGCAGTGCCCCGACAGGGGCGGATGGCTACACCTTC.

This clonotype was counted many times. This chain links TRBV24-1 with TRBJ1-2; TRBD1 might be the D (6 bases). The germline V and J ends were trimmed by 3 bases and 5 bases, with 9 bases remaining between them. This CDR3 is 13 amino acids long. Germline CDR1 reads KGHDR; CDR2 reads SFDVKD. CDR3 bases: TGTGCCACCAGTGATCCACAGGGTTATGGCTACACCTTC. As protein: CATSDPQGYGYTF.

This clonotype was seen ten or more times. The chain recombines TRBV7-3 with TRBJ2-3, with D uncertain. CDR1 and CDR2 from the germline V gene are SGHTA and FQGTGA. The germline V and J ends were trimmed by 6 bases and 3 bases, with 22 bases remaining between them. This CDR3 spans 17 amino acids. The CDR3 loop is CASSSTPGDDGTDTQYF. CDR3 bases: TGTGCCAGCAGTTCCACACCGGGTGACGACGGGACAGATACGCAGTATTTT.

This CDR3 reads CASSIERDTGELFF. CDR3 nucleotide sequence: TGTGCCAGTAGTATCGAAAGAGACACCGGGGAGCTGTTTTTT. This chain connects TRBV19 to TRBJ2-2; D unclear. Deletions cut 3 bases from V and 3 bases from J, with 8 bases between. The CDR3 consists of 14 residues. Germline V CDR1 and CDR2: LNHDA, SQIVND (reference sequence).

This clonotype was observed at least ten times. The rearrangement links TRBV9 to TRBJ2-1, with D uncertain. Per germline, CDR1 SGDLS and CDR2 YYNGEE. CDR3 length equals 16 residues. The V end lost 2 bases, the J end lost 0 bases, and 12 bases lay between the germline ends. CDR3: CASSVSGRSSYNEQFF. The CDR3 bases are TGTGCCAGCAGCGTTTCCGGACGGAGCTCCTACAATGAGCAGTTCTTC.

This clonotype was seen repeatedly, ten times or more. The chain carries TRBV30 and TRBJ2-7; D is unresolved. The germline V gene encodes CDR1 GTSNPN and CDR2 SVGIG (reference sequence). This CDR3 has 15 residues. Trimming left V 0 bases short and J 0 bases short, with 12 bases between. CDR3 DNA sequence: TGTGCCTGGAGTGTAACAGAGTACAGCTCCTACGAGCAGTACTTC. Its translation is CAWSVTEYSSYEQYF. Full variable domain (rest looked up from reference TRBV30 and TRBJ2-7): SQTIHQWPATLVQPVGSPLSLECTVEGTSNPNLYWYRQAAGRGLQLLFYSVGIGQISSEVPQNLSASRPQDRQFILSSKKLLLSDSGFYLCAWSVTEYSSYEQYFGPGTRLTVT.

The sample holds many counts of this clonotype. The chain couples TRBV20-1 to TRBJ2-1, with D perhaps TRBD2 (5 bases). Trimming stripped 5 bases from V and 2 bases from J, with 13 bases between. The CDR3 covers 14 residues. Germline V CDR1 and CDR2: DFQATT, SNEGSKA (reference sequence). CDR3 DNA sequence: TGCAGTGCTTATAAGACGGGAACCTACAATGAGCAGTTCTTC. Its translation is CSAYKTGTYNEQFF.

This clonotype was counted ten times or more. At one end the junction does not follow the germline gene, possibly because of a read error. The rearrangement uses TRBV4-2 and TRBJ2-3; 12 positions match TRBD2. Germline V gene sequence: CDR1 LGHNA, CDR2 YNFKEQ. This CDR3 is built from 17 residues. The chain's CDR3 is CASSQDPSGRATDTQYF. The DNA of the CDR3 is TGTGCCAGCAGTCAAGACCCTAGCGGGAGGGCGACAGATACGCAGTATTTT.

Many counts were recorded for this clonotype. V usage is TRBV2 and J usage is TRBJ2-1; 7 positions match TRBD2. The J segment lost 3 bases and the V segment lost 6 bases, leaving 8 bases of the junction unmatched. Germline CDR1 reads SNHLY; CDR2 reads FYNNEI. This CDR3 comprises 15 residues. DNA for the CDR3: TGTGCCAGCAGGAGGGCGGGAGCGGGCTACAATGAGCAGTTCTTC. Protein: CASRRAGAGYNEQFF.

The J gene is TRBJ2-3, the V gene TRBV18; D is perhaps TRBD1 (5 bases). Trimming cost V 1 base and J 2 bases, with 13 bases left between them. This CDR3 spans 16 amino acids. From germline, CDR1 is KGHSH and CDR2 LQKENI. The CDR3 bases are TGTGCCAGCTCACCACAGGGGTTAGGCTACACAGATACGCAGTATTTT. Protein: CASSPQGLGYTDTQYF.

This clonotype was counted many times. The chain couples TRBV7-8 to TRBJ1-5; the D is unclear. V was trimmed by 1 base and J by 2 bases, leaving 9 bases between them. The CDR3 has 15 residues. CDR1 is SGHVS and CDR2 is FQNEAQ in the germline V gene. CDR3 nucleotide sequence: TGTGCCAGCAGCTTAGGGTACTTGGGCAATCAGCCCCAGCATTTT. Residues: CASSLGYLGNQPQHF.

This clonotype has only a few counts. J is TRBJ1-6 and V is TRBV27; unclear D gene. This CDR3 is 15 amino acids long. Germline-derived CDR1 and CDR2 are MNHEY and SMNVEV (reference sequence). Trimming stripped 7 bases from V and 0 bases from J, with 10 bases between. The DNA for the CDR3 is TGTGCCAGCAAGACTCCCGGCTCCTATAATTCACCCCTCCACTTT. Its translation: CASKTPGSYNSPLHF.